Listed here are 30 T cell receptor beta chains from one sample, sequenced in a study of control samples from healthy donors and cancer patients. The protocol was immunoSEQ multiplex PCR, while the TCRdb copy is restricted to in-frame clones and leaves out a portion. Among 150,000 to 200,000 clones, 75% to 95% were seen once, and the ten largest hold 2% to 2.5%. The specimen was blood. All receptors come from a woman aged 40 to 50 in good health.

This sequence joins TRBV20-1 and TRBJ1-1; tentatively, D is TRBD1 (5 bases). With 3 bases removed from V and 11 bases from J, the gap between germline ends came to 13 bases. The CDR3 has 11 residues. Looked up from germline, CDR1 is DFQATT and CDR2 is SNEGSKA (reference sequence). CDR3 in DNA: TGCAGTGCTAGTTCGGGGCAGTTCGCTTTCTTT. Translated, it gives CSASSGQFAFF.

This chain uses TRBV7-2 with TRBJ1-5, with 10 positions matching TRBD1. The V segment lost 1 base and the J segment 7 bases; nucleotides outside the gene matches: 4. Germline V CDR1 and CDR2: SGHTA, FQGNSA. This CDR3 spans 15 amino acids. CDR3 in DNA: TGTGCCAGCAGCTTAGGGGACAGGGGCGGGCAGCCCCAGCATTTT. The encoded protein is CASSLGDRGGQPQHF.

The rearrangement links TRBV18 to TRBJ1-1, with 7 bases identical to TRBD1. V was pared by 3 bases and J by 3 bases, with 4 bases of the junction left unmatched. The CDR3 totals 14 residues. Germline loops: CDR1 KGHSH, CDR2 LQKENI. The CDR3 sequence is CASSPGQSYTEAFF. In DNA, the CDR3 is TGTGCCAGCTCACCGGGACAGTCTTACACTGAAGCTTTCTTT.

J is TRBJ2-7 and V is TRBV5-1; no clear D. The CDR3 contains 11 residues. Germline-derived CDR1 and CDR2 are SGHRS and YFSETQ. V lost 1 base and J lost 6, with 5 bases in between. The CDR3 bases are TGCGCCAGCAGCTTGCTCGGCGAGCAGTACTTC. Amino acids: CASSLLGEQYF.

This chain connects TRBV11-2 to TRBJ1-5; D is ambiguous. The CDR3 is 15 residues long. Germline V lookup: CDR1 SGHAT, CDR2 FQNNGV. V was shortened by 0 bases and J by 3 bases, with 9 bases between the two germline ends. The CDR3 sequence: CASSLDLGINQPQHF. In DNA form, the CDR3 reads TGTGCCAGCAGCTTAGATTTAGGGATCAATCAGCCCCAGCATTTT.

CDR3 region: CASQTNDEKLFF. The CDR3 nucleotides are TGTGCCAGCCAGACTAATGATGAAAAACTGTTTTTT. The chain joins TRBV6-5 to TRBJ1-4; unclear D gene. There are 12 residues in the CDR3. The V end was cut by 8 bases, the J end by 6 bases, with 10 bases between. Germline CDR1 MNHEY, CDR2 SVGAGI.

The chain links TRBV3-1 (or the pseudogene TRBV3-2) to TRBJ1-2, with a tentative D call TRBD1 (5 bases). V was clipped by 1 base and J by 2 bases, with 11 bases between them. This CDR3 has 15 amino acids. CDR1 and CDR2 from the germline V gene are LGHDT and YNNKEL (reference sequence). The CDR3 loop is CASSQAWDRNYGYTF. The CDR3 DNA reads TGTGCCAGCAGCCAAGCCTGGGACCGCAACTATGGCTACACCTTC.

The chain joins TRBV27 to TRBJ1-3; D gene ambiguous. The CDR3 extends over 11 amino acids. Deletions cut 2 bases from V and 7 bases from J, with 3 bases between. The germline V gene has CDR1 MNHEY and CDR2 SMNVEV (reference sequence). CDR3 loop: CASSLSNTIYF. CDR3 bases: TGTGCCAGCAGTTTAAGTAACACCATATATTTT.

This chain links TRBV6-5 with TRBJ1-1, with a tentative D call TRBD1 (5 bases). The V gene's germline CDR1 is MNHEY and CDR2 SVGAGI. The germline V and J ends were trimmed by 7 bases and 8 bases, with 17 bases remaining between them. The CDR3 extends over 13 amino acids. The CDR3 DNA is TGTGCCAGCACGCCAGGGCCGTGGGACGAAGCTTTCTTT. Its protein product is CASTPGPWDEAFF.

The chain recombines TRBV7-8 with TRBJ1-1; D gene unclear. CDR1 and CDR2 (germline): SGHVS, FQNEAQ. CDR3 size: 17 residues. Trimming removed 1 base from V and 1 base from J, with 16 bases in between. In nucleotides, the CDR3 is TGTGCCAGCAGCTTAGTCCCTCCGGAGGCCGAGAACACTGAAGCTTTCTTT. It yields the protein CASSLVPPEAENTEAFF.

The chain links TRBV5-8 to TRBJ1-4; D not resolved. There are 12 residues in the CDR3. Germline CDR1 reads SGHTS; CDR2 reads YDEGEE. The V and J ends lost 4 bases and 5 bases respectively, with 6 bases between them. In DNA, the CDR3 is TGTGCCAGCAGCGCTATGAATGAAAAACTGTTTTTT. Translating gives CASSAMNEKLFF.

The chain is built from TRBV5-4 and TRBJ2-5, with 9 positions matching TRBD1. The CDR3 extends over 13 amino acids. The ends lost 4 bases at V and 6 bases at J; junction bases unmatched: 4. Germline assignment: CDR1 SGHNT and CDR2 YYREEE (reference sequence). CDR3: CASSRDRDQTQYF. The CDR3 nucleotides are TGTGCCAGCAGCCGGGACAGGGATCAGACCCAGTACTTC.

This clone occurred once. J is TRBJ1-2 and V is TRBV28; no definite D call. The germline V gene encodes CDR1 MDHEN and CDR2 SYDVKM. Trimming removed 5 bases at V and 0 bases at J, with 13 bases between. The CDR3 length is 15 residues. The CDR3, as DNA: TGTGCCAGCAGTCCTCTCCCAGGAGCTAACTATGGCTACACCTTC. Its translation: CASSPLPGANYGYTF.

This clone was seen once. This chain connects TRBV5-1 to TRBJ2-5; 14 nucleotides align to TRBD2. Germline loops: CDR1 SGHRS, CDR2 YFSETQ. The CDR3 loop spans 16 amino acids. The junction had 11 bases not matched to a gene; V was cut back by 4 bases and J by 9 bases. The CDR3 reads CASSVGLAGGPGAQYF. DNA of the CDR3: TGCGCCAGCAGCGTCGGACTAGCGGGGGGACCTGGGGCCCAGTACTTC.

The V and J genes are TRBV6-1 and TRBJ1-5; no clear D. Germline-derived CDR1 and CDR2 are MNHNS and SASEGT. Trimming shortened V by 3 bases and J by 7 bases, and 16 bases separated the two germline ends. This CDR3 comprises 15 residues. CDR3 sequence (DNA): TGTGCCAGCAGTGATCGGGTCGTCTTAGTCCAGCCCCAGCATTTT. Protein sequence: CASSDRVVLVQPQHF.

The rearrangement joins TRBV6-5 to TRBJ2-1, with 10 positions matching TRBD2. This CDR3 spans 14 amino acids. The germline CDR1 and CDR2 sequences are MNHEY and SVGAGI. Losses at the gene ends were 7 bases for V and 7 bases for J; bases not matched to a gene: 7. The CDR3 loop reads CASTPAGGLNEQFF. The CDR3 DNA follows: TGTGCCAGCACTCCAGCGGGGGGGCTTAATGAGCAGTTCTTC.

The chain couples TRBV6-5 to TRBJ1-1; no reliable D call. V was shortened by 4 bases and J by 4 bases, with 13 bases between the two germline ends. Germline-derived CDR1 and CDR2 are MNHEY and SVGAGI. This CDR3 has 14 amino acids. CDR3 nucleotide sequence: TGTGCCAGCAGTTCCCCCGGGGAAGTCACTGAAGCTTTCTTT. It translates to CASSSPGEVTEAFF.

This chain links TRBV6-1 with TRBJ1-5; D perhaps matches TRBD1 (5 bases). Germline loops: CDR1 MNHNS, CDR2 SASEGT. This CDR3 has 17 amino acids. Trimming stripped 2 bases from V and 7 bases from J, with 21 bases between. For the CDR3, the DNA is TGTGCCAGCAGTGAATCTCTTGGACACCAGTTAAACCAGCCCCAGCATTTT. Protein product: CASSESLGHQLNQPQHF.

This chain uses TRBV4-1 with TRBJ1-4, with TRBD1 matching 7 bases. The germline V gene has CDR1 MGHRA and CDR2 YSYEKL. The CDR3 spans 16 residues. Unmatched junction bases numbered 8, after V lost 5 bases and J lost 2 bases. CDR3 DNA sequence: TGCGCCAGCAGCTCCCTTCAGGGGGGGACTAATGAAAAACTGTTTTTT. Translated, it gives CASSSLQGGTNEKLFF.

The J gene is TRBJ2-7, the V gene TRBV19; 9 bases match TRBD1. The germline CDR1 and CDR2 sequences are LNHDA and SQIVND (reference sequence). The CDR3 loop spans 14 amino acids. The V and J ends lost 6 bases and 2 bases, in that order; junction bases with no gene match: 5. CDR3 nucleotides: TGTGCCAGTAGCCTGGGACAGGGAGCCTACGAGCAGTACTTC. Translating gives CASSLGQGAYEQYF.

The chain joins TRBV19 to TRBJ2-7; D ambiguous. In germline, CDR1 is LNHDA, CDR2 SQIVND (reference sequence). The CDR3 is 12 amino acids. Trimming cost V 6 bases and J 0 bases, with 6 bases left between them. CDR3 loop: CASRGSSYEQYF. The CDR3, as DNA: TGTGCCAGTAGGGGTTCCTCCTACGAGCAGTACTTC.

This clone was detected once. The chain couples TRBV18 to TRBJ2-2; D is tentatively TRBD1 or TRBD2 (5 bases each). Trimming pared 11 bases from V and 1 base from J, leaving 11 bases between. This CDR3 has 13 residues. Germline V gene sequence: CDR1 KGHSH, CDR2 LQKENI. The chain's CDR3 is CASQAGNTGELFF. The DNA of the CDR3 is TGTGCCTCACAGGCGGGGAACACCGGGGAGCTGTTTTTT.

The gene calls are TRBV2 and TRBJ2-7; D uncertain. The germline V gene encodes CDR1 SNHLY and CDR2 FYNNEI. This CDR3 is built from 13 residues. The V gene lost 3 bases and the J gene lost 2 bases, with 8 bases spanning the gap. Here the CDR3 DNA reads TGTGCCAGCAGTGAGGGCCGGCCCTACGAGCAGTACTTC. Translated, it gives CASSEGRPYEQYF.

This chain joins TRBV2 and TRBJ1-5; 7 nucleotides align to TRBD1. With 4 bases clipped from V and 2 bases from J, the junction kept 2 bases outside the gene matches. Germline CDR1 SNHLY, CDR2 FYNNEI. The CDR3 is 14 amino acids. The CDR3 region is CASSGTGGNQPQHF. CDR3 coding DNA: TGTGCCAGCAGTGGCACAGGGGGCAATCAGCCCCAGCATTTT.

The chain combines TRBV6-5 with TRBJ2-7; 8 nucleotides agree with TRBD1. The CDR3 consists of 16 residues. J lost 2 bases, V lost 0 bases, and 6 bases had no gene match. CDR1 is MNHEY, CDR2 SVGAGI, per germline. In nucleotides, the CDR3 is TGTGCCAGCAGTTACTCGCAGGGGGCGCGGACCTACGAGCAGTACTTC. Amino acids: CASSYSQGARTYEQYF.

This clone was observed a single time. This chain uses TRBV7-9 with TRBJ1-4; D is uncertain. The germline V gene encodes CDR1 SEHNR and CDR2 FQNEAQ (reference sequence). The germline V and J ends were trimmed by 3 bases and 7 bases, with 21 bases remaining between them. The CDR3 extends over 17 amino acids. In DNA form, the CDR3 reads TGTGCCAGCAGCTTGTCCCCCGTGAGAGCTTCGAGTGAAAAACTGTTTTTT. Translated, it gives CASSLSPVRASSEKLFF. The whole variable domain, remainder taken from reference TRBV7-9 and TRBJ1-4, is DTGVSQNPRHKITKRGQNVTFRCDPISEHNRLYWYRQTLGQGPEFLTYFQNEAQLEKSRLLSDRFSAERPKGSFSTLEIQRTEQGDSAMYLCASSLSPVRASSEKLFFGSGTQLSVL.

The chain joins TRBV5-1 to TRBJ2-1, with 9 positions matching TRBD1. The CDR3 covers 15 residues. V was clipped by 0 bases and J by 3 bases; unmatched bases: 1. The V gene's germline CDR1 is SGHRS and CDR2 YFSETQ. In DNA form, the CDR3 reads TGCGCCAGCAGCTTGGGGACAGGGGTCTACAATGAGCAGTTCTTC. This sequence encodes CASSLGTGVYNEQFF.

Only one count was recorded for this clone. This sequence joins TRBV27 and TRBJ2-7; a weak D match, TRBD2 (6 bases). V lost 4 bases, J lost 3 bases, and 13 bases lay in between. CDR3 length: 14 amino acids. Germline CDR1 reads MNHEY; CDR2 reads SMNVEV (reference sequence). Written as DNA, the CDR3 is TGTGCCAGCAGTTACTCGGGGGAGGACTACGAGCAGTACTTC. This sequence encodes CASSYSGEDYEQYF.

The V gene is TRBV6-6, the J gene TRBJ1-3; D is perhaps TRBD1 (5 bases). This CDR3 is 16 amino acids long. Trimming cost V 2 bases and J 8 bases, with 19 bases left between them. Per the germline V gene, CDR1 is MNHNY and CDR2 is SVGAGI (reference sequence). Written as DNA, the CDR3 is TGTGCCAGCAGTTACCCGCTACTAAAAGCGGGGGACACCATATATTTT. Translation: CASSYPLLKAGDTIYF.

In this sample, this clone turned up once. The chain carries TRBV15 and TRBJ1-2, with D possibly TRBD1 on 5 matching bases. Germline lookup yields CDR1 LNHNV and CDR2 YYDKDF (reference sequence). The CDR3 runs 14 residues. Between the trimmed V and J ends, which lost 0 bases and 2 bases, there was a span of 7 bases. CDR3 nucleotide sequence: TGTGCCACCAGCAGAGATCCAGGGAACTATGGCTACACCTTC. Translating it yields CATSRDPGNYGYTF. The whole variable domain, remainder taken from reference TRBV15 and TRBJ1-2, is DAMVIQNPRYQVTQFGKPVTLSCSQTLNHNVMYWYQQKSSQAPKLLFHYYDKDFNNEADTPDNFQSRRPNTSFCFLDIRSPGLGDTAMYLCATSRDPGNYGYTFGSGTRLTVV.